The next 32 T cell receptor beta chains were all read from a single sample in a study of shared clonotypes between healthy human individuals. TCRdb keeps only in-frame clones here, not all; method: immunoSEQ multiplex PCR. The data show some 470,000 clones, about 79% seen once. Sequencing was done on a sample of PBMCs. The receptors here all came from a woman aged 35 to 49 in good health. Some clones in this sample may be carry-over from other donors' samples.

DNA of the CDR3: TGTGCCAGCAGTTTTAGCGGGAGGGCCTTTGAGACCCAGTACTTC. It is translated as CASSFSGRAFETQYF. The chain carries TRBV28 and TRBJ2-5, with TRBD2 identical over 11 bases. Germline CDR1 reads MDHEN; CDR2 reads SYDVKM. The CDR3 sequence is 15 residues long. The junction had 5 bases not matched to a gene; V was cut back by 3 bases and J by 5 bases.

This chain links TRBV2 with TRBJ1-2, with no clear D. Trimming pared 0 bases from V and 4 bases from J, leaving 12 bases between. CDR1 is SNHLY, CDR2 FYNNEI, per germline. The CDR3 is 15 residues long. In DNA form, the CDR3 reads TGTGCCAGCAGTGAAGCATGGATTAGAGCCTATGGCTACACCTTC. Its protein is CASSEAWIRAYGYTF.

The rearrangement links TRBV7-3 to TRBJ2-2; 7 bases are shared with TRBD1. This CDR3 has 15 amino acids. With 5 bases clipped from V and 2 bases from J, the junction kept 5 bases outside the gene matches. Germline V gene data show CDR1 as SGHTA and CDR2 as FQGTGA. CDR3 in amino acids: CASSQGQLNTGELFF. Here the CDR3 DNA reads TGTGCCAGCAGCCAGGGACAGCTTAACACCGGGGAGCTGTTTTTT.

V is TRBV6-1 and J is TRBJ1-1; TRBD1 might be the D (5 bases). Germline V lookup: CDR1 MNHNS, CDR2 SASEGT. This CDR3 is built from 15 residues. Deletions cut 2 bases from V and 1 base from J, with 11 bases between. The DNA of the CDR3 is TGTGCCAGCAGTGAAAGGGTTACAGGGAACACTGAAGCTTTCTTT. As protein: CASSERVTGNTEAFF.

This chain connects TRBV6-1 to TRBJ2-5; D is perhaps TRBD1 or TRBD2 (5 bases each). The J call is doubtful: the DNA matches TRBJ2-7 better. The germline V gene has CDR1 MNHNS and CDR2 SASEGT. This CDR3 has 16 residues. The CDR3 reads CASSDLPLGTAYEQYF. In DNA, the CDR3 is TGTGCCAGCAGTGATCTTCCACTGGGGACGGCCTACGAGCAGTACTTC.

This sequence joins TRBV2 and TRBJ1-5; D perhaps matches TRBD1 (5 bases). Germline V gene data show CDR1 as SNHLY and CDR2 as FYNNEI. This CDR3 has 14 amino acids. V was cut by 3 bases and J by 4 bases, with 10 bases left in between. As DNA, the CDR3 is TGTGCCAGCAGTGATCAGGGTATTAATCAGCCCCAGCATTTT. Protein: CASSDQGINQPQHF. The variable domain in full, with the rest retrieved from reference TRBV2 and TRBJ1-5, is EPEVTQTPSHQVTQMGQEVILRCVPISNHLYFYWYRQILGQKVEFLVSFYNNEISEKSEIFDDQFSVERPDGSNFTLKIRSTKLEDSAMYFCASSDQGINQPQHFGDGTRLSIL.

The rearrangement joins TRBV13 to TRBJ1-2; 7 bases align to TRBD1. This CDR3 spans 15 amino acids. Germline-derived CDR1 and CDR2 are PRHDT and FYEKMQ (reference sequence). The V and J ends lost 5 bases and 7 bases, in that order; junction bases with no gene match: 13. This CDR3 is CASSPAGTVRSGYTF. CDR3 in DNA: TGTGCCAGCAGCCCCGCCGGGACAGTGAGGAGTGGCTACACCTTC.

This clone turned up a few times. The V call is TRBV6-5, the J call TRBJ1-1, with D perhaps matching TRBD1 (5 bases). This CDR3 spans 12 amino acids. V dropped 5 bases and J dropped 10 bases, with 14 bases sitting between them. The germline CDR1 and CDR2 sequences are MNHEY and SVGAGI. CDR3: CASSPPQGRAFF. In DNA form, the CDR3 reads TGTGCCAGCAGTCCCCCGCAGGGCCGAGCTTTCTTT.

The chain recombines TRBV9 with TRBJ1-1; D is uncertain. V dropped 0 bases and J dropped 2 bases, with 8 bases sitting between them. The CDR3 is made up of 14 amino acids. The germline CDR1 and CDR2 sequences are SGDLS and YYNGEE. As DNA, the CDR3 is TGTGCCAGCAGCGTAGCGCCAGGTAACACTGAAGCTTTCTTT. Its translation is CASSVAPGNTEAFF.

This sequence joins TRBV15 and TRBJ1-4; D remains ambiguous. CDR1 and CDR2 (germline): LNHNV, YYDKDF (reference sequence). V was cut by 7 bases and J by 6 bases, with 15 bases left in between. The CDR3 contains 14 residues. CDR3 DNA sequence: TGTGCCACCACCGCGAGGGCCTTGGATGAAAAACTGTTTTTT. Translation: CATTARALDEKLFF.

The chain employs TRBV27 and TRBJ2-1; tentative D call: TRBD2 (6 bases). CDR1 is MNHEY and CDR2 is SMNVEV in the germline V gene (reference sequence). The CDR3 sequence is 13 residues long. V was clipped by 2 bases and J by 7 bases, with 9 bases between them. The DNA for the CDR3 is TGTGCCAGCAGTTTAGGGAGGTGGAATGAGCAGTTCTTC. Residues: CASSLGRWNEQFF.

The V call is TRBV10-2, the J call TRBJ2-5; 8 bases are a match to TRBD1. V trimming: 8 bases; J trimming: 2 bases; junction bases outside the gene matches: 4. Germline lookup yields CDR1 WSHSY and CDR2 SAAADI. The CDR3 is 13 amino acids. In nucleotides, the CDR3 is TGCGCCAGCGAGGACAGGGTTCAAGAGACCCAGTACTTC. Translation gives CASEDRVQETQYF.

This chain joins TRBV5-1 and TRBJ1-1; 7 bases are a match to TRBD1. The ends lost 1 base at V and 0 bases at J; junction bases unmatched: 0. Germline CDR1 reads SGHRS; CDR2 reads YFSETQ. The CDR3 extends over 14 amino acids. The CDR3 DNA is TGCGCCAGCAGCTTGACAGGGGTGAACACTGAAGCTTTCTTT. This gives the protein CASSLTGVNTEAFF.

V is TRBV2 and J is TRBJ2-5; D might be TRBD2 (7 bases). The CDR3 covers 14 residues. Per the germline V gene, CDR1 is SNHLY and CDR2 is FYNNEI. V lost 8 bases, J lost 4 bases, and 17 bases lay in between. The CDR3 loop reads CASDVGGGRETQYF. CDR3 coding DNA: TGTGCCAGCGACGTGGGAGGGGGGAGAGAGACCCAGTACTTC.

The chain carries TRBV2 and TRBJ2-3; possibly TRBD2 for D (6 bases). With 5 bases removed from V and 4 bases from J, the gap between germline ends came to 13 bases. CDR1 and CDR2 (germline): SNHLY, FYNNEI. The CDR3 has 14 amino acids. The CDR3 loop reads CASSTRWGADTQYF. The CDR3 coding sequence is TGTGCCAGCAGTACCCGGTGGGGGGCAGATACGCAGTATTTT. The whole variable domain, remainder taken from reference TRBV2 and TRBJ2-3, is EPEVTQTPSHQVTQMGQEVILRCVPISNHLYFYWYRQILGQKVEFLVSFYNNEISEKSEIFDDQFSVERPDGSNFTLKIRSTKLEDSAMYFCASSTRWGADTQYFGPGTRLTVL.

This clone has a single count. V usage is TRBV30 and J usage is TRBJ2-7, with TRBD2 matching over 11 bases. The V and J ends lost 2 bases and 4 bases, in that order; junction bases with no gene match: 7. Germline V CDR1 and CDR2: GTSNPN, SVGIG (reference sequence). This CDR3 contains 15 residues. The CDR3 is CAWSLAGGRVYEQYF. The CDR3 bases are TGTGCCTGGAGTTTAGCGGGAGGGCGGGTATACGAGCAGTACTTC.

Comment on this clone: This sequence is one base from a far larger clone and is likely a read error. The chain links TRBV6-5 to TRBJ2-3; D is perhaps TRBD1 or TRBD2 (5 bases each). V was clipped by 6 bases and J by 2 bases, with 12 bases between them. Per germline, CDR1 MNHEY and CDR2 SVGAGI. This CDR3 region has 14 residues. Here the CDR3 reads CASRLGTATDTQYF. The CDR3 DNA is TGTGCCAGCAGGCTCGGGACCGCCACAGATACGCAGTATTTT.

The chain combines TRBV5-4 with TRBJ2-1; 9 bases are shared with TRBD2. With V trimmed by 0 bases and J by 7 bases, 5 bases remained unmatched. The CDR3 contains 15 residues. Germline V gene lookup returns CDR1 SGHNT and CDR2 YYREEE (reference sequence). The CDR3 loop reads CASSLEGLARNEQFF. CDR3 bases: TGTGCCAGCAGCTTGGAGGGACTAGCTCGAAATGAGCAGTTCTTC.

As regards this clone: The same CDR3 can be traced to other DNA sequences in this sample. The rearrangement links TRBV4-3 to TRBJ2-2; 7 bases match TRBD2. The length of the CDR3 is 16 residues. Looked up from germline, CDR1 is LGHNA and CDR2 is YSLEER. Trimming removed 0 bases from V and 3 bases from J; junction bases left unmatched: 4. CDR3 in DNA: TGCGCCAGCAGCCAAGATGCGGGGGTGGACACCGGGGAGCTGTTTTTT. Its translation: CASSQDAGVDTGELFF.

The chain uses TRBV18 and TRBJ2-7; a weak D match, TRBD1 (5 bases). The germline gives CDR1 KGHSH, CDR2 LQKENI. V was clipped by 2 bases and J by 0 bases, with 11 bases between them. This CDR3 has 15 residues. In DNA form, the CDR3 reads TGTGCCAGCTCACCAGAAGGGGTTGGCTCCTACGAGCAGTACTTC. This codes for CASSPEGVGSYEQYF.

Concerning this clone itself: The likely explanation is a read error, given a far larger clone one base away. The sample has other DNA sequences that encode this CDR3 too. The chain recombines TRBV28 with TRBJ2-2; TRBD2 agrees at 7 bases. Germline values: CDR1 MDHEN, CDR2 SYDVKM. This CDR3 has 15 amino acids. Trimming removed 9 bases from V and 2 bases from J; junction bases left unmatched: 9. This chain's CDR3 is CASRKASGNTGELFF. The CDR3 nucleotides are TGTGCCAGTAGGAAGGCTAGCGGTAACACCGGGGAGCTGTTTTTT.

The chain couples TRBV9 to TRBJ2-5; D tentatively reads TRBD1 or TRBD2 (5 bases each). The CDR3 is made up of 14 amino acids. V was shortened by 0 bases and J by 4 bases, with 10 bases between the two germline ends. The germline gives CDR1 SGDLS, CDR2 YYNGEE. CDR3 sequence reads: CASSVGGTLETQYF. As DNA, the CDR3 is TGTGCCAGCAGCGTAGGTGGGACCTTAGAGACCCAGTACTTC. Full variable domain (remainder filled in from reference TRBV9 and TRBJ2-5): DSGVTQTPKHLITATGQRVTLRCSPRSGDLSVYWYQQSLDQGLQFLIQYYNGEERAKGNILERFSAQQFPDLHSELNLSSLELGDSALYFCASSVGGTLETQYFGPGTRLLVL.

V usage is TRBV5-1 and J usage is TRBJ2-1; 8 positions agree with TRBD2. Looked up from germline, CDR1 is SGHRS and CDR2 is YFSETQ. This CDR3 has 15 amino acids. The ends lost 6 bases at V and 4 bases at J; junction bases unmatched: 9. CDR3 nucleotides: TGCGCCAGCAAGAGAACGGGAGGGATATACAATGAGCAGTTCTTC. This codes for CASKRTGGIYNEQFF.

Turning to this clone: A much larger clonotype is one base distant, so this may be a read error. This chain links TRBV18 with TRBJ2-2, with a possible D match to TRBD1 (6 bases). CDR1 is KGHSH and CDR2 is LQKENI in the germline V gene. The CDR3 sequence is 15 residues long. The CDR3 sequence is CANSPQGIYTGELFF. The CDR3 DNA follows: TGTGCCAACTCACCTCAGGGGATTTACACCGGGGAGCTGTTTTTT.

V and J are TRBV7-8 and TRBJ2-2; 11 nucleotides agree with TRBD2. Per germline, CDR1 SGHVS and CDR2 FQNEAQ. Trimming removed 1 base from V and 4 bases from J; junction bases left unmatched: 2. The CDR3 length is 16 residues. CDR3 sequence reads: CASSLVGLAGTGELFF. The CDR3 DNA reads as TGTGCCAGCAGCTTAGTAGGACTAGCGGGCACCGGGGAGCTGTTTTTT.

The chain joins TRBV4-2 to TRBJ2-5, with TRBD2 matching 10 bases. This CDR3 comprises 15 residues. Trimming cost V 2 bases and J 5 bases; bases outside gene matches: 5. The germline gives CDR1 LGHNA, CDR2 YNFKEQ. In DNA, the CDR3 is TGTGCCAGCAGCCAACTAGCGGGAGTAGCTGAGACCCAGTACTTC. Its protein is CASSQLAGVAETQYF.

The CDR3 region is CASSRDRENTGELFF. CDR3 sequence (DNA): TGTGCCAGCAGCCGGGACAGGGAAAACACCGGGGAGCTGTTTTTT. J is TRBJ2-2 and V is TRBV5-4; 9 bases agree with TRBD1. After removal of 4 bases from V and 2 bases from J, the junction contained 3 bases not matched to a gene. The germline CDR1 and CDR2 sequences are SGHNT and YYREEE (reference sequence). This CDR3 has 15 amino acids.

The chain carries TRBV10-3 and TRBJ2-6, with TRBD1 identical over 8 bases. The V segment lost 8 bases and the J segment 4 bases; nucleotides outside the gene matches: 4. The CDR3 has 14 amino acids. Germline V gives CDR1 ENHRY, CDR2 SYGVKD. In nucleotides, the CDR3 is TGTGCCATCCAGGGGGCCTCAGGGGCCAACGTCCTGACTTTC. This gives the protein CAIQGASGANVLTF.

As regards this clone: This likely reflects a read error, since a far larger clone is one base away. V usage is TRBV7-2 and J usage is TRBJ2-4; D might be TRBD1 (6 bases). Looked up from germline, CDR1 is SGHTA and CDR2 is FQGNSA. CDR3 length: 13 amino acids. V dropped 5 bases and J dropped 7 bases, with 12 bases sitting between them. The CDR3 spells CASSSDRSNIQYF. The CDR3 nucleotides read TGTGCCAGCAGCAGCGACAGGTCCAACATTCAGTACTTC.

The chain has TRBV28 and TRBJ2-1, with D possibly being TRBD1 or TRBD2 (5 bases each). V was shortened by 5 bases and J by 10 bases, with 30 bases between the two germline ends. Germline CDR1 and CDR2: MDHEN and SYDVKM. This CDR3 contains 18 residues. The CDR3 sequence is CASSDLLHLGRQAAEQFF. CDR3 DNA sequence: TGTGCCAGCAGTGACTTACTCCACCTGGGACGCCAGGCGGCCGAGCAGTTCTTC.

The V gene is TRBV7-3, the J gene TRBJ1-5; maybe TRBD1 (5 bases). The V end was cut by 5 bases, the J end by 6 bases, with 14 bases between. The CDR3 runs to 14 residues. Germline assignment: CDR1 SGHTA and CDR2 FQGTGA. The CDR3 sequence: CASSGRGVRQPQHF. The CDR3 DNA follows: TGTGCCAGCAGCGGGAGAGGGGTTCGTCAGCCCCAGCATTTT.

The rearrangement links TRBV28 to TRBJ2-7, with 7 bases aligning to TRBD2. Per germline, CDR1 MDHEN and CDR2 SYDVKM. After removal of 8 bases from V and 7 bases from J, the junction contained 11 bases not matched to a gene. The CDR3 covers 13 residues. The CDR3 nucleotides read TGTGCCAGCTCTACTAGCGCCATACTAGAGCAGTACTTC. Protein sequence: CASSTSAILEQYF.